Listed below are T cell receptor beta chains from one sample, sequenced in a study of blood T cells in healthy people across ages. Using its own MiXCR run on the 5' RACE reads, TCRdb lists one record per CDR3 protein. The sample consists of around 1.1 million distinct CDR3 sequences, about two fifths of them appearing once. The source material was blood. The receptors derive from a young man in good health. Both conserved end residues are part of each CDR3. A D gene is named only where the DNA matches it firmly. Only some rows state a clone size, as once, few, many or a class for expanded clones.

>TRBV29-1|NA|NA|15|TRBJ2-2
TGCAGCGTTGAACCCCTGACAGGGAACACCGGGGAGCTGTTTTTT
CSVEPLTGNTGELFF
>TRBV29-1|TRBD1|NA|15|TRBJ1-1
TGCAGCGTTGATATGTGGAACAGGGGGAACACTGAAGCTTTCTTT
CSVDMWNRGNTEAFF
>TRBV5-1|NA|once|17|TRBJ1-4
TGCGCCAGCAGCTTGGGGGCAGACGCCCAGACTAATGAAAAACTGTTTTTT
CASSLGADAQTNEKLFF
>TRBV7-3|NA|NA|15|TRBJ2-7
TGTGCCAGCAGCTTAAGTCGTGGGGAAATCTACGAGCAGTACTTC
CASSLSRGEIYEQYF
>TRBV20-1|TRBD1|few|12|TRBJ2-7
TGCAGTGCCAATGACAGGGCTTACGAGCAGTACTTC
CSANDRAYEQYF
>TRBV7-9|NA|NA|10|TRBJ1-1
TGTGCCAGCAGCGTAGAGGAAGCTTTCTTT
CASSVEEAFF
>TRBV7-2|NA|NA|13|TRBJ1-1
TGTGCCAGCCCCCAGAGGAGTTGGAATGAAGCTTTCTTT
CASPQRSWNEAFF
>TRBV7-2|NA|NA|16|TRBJ2-1
TGTGCCAGCAGCTTATTCAGCACTCGGGGAGACAATGAGCAGTTCTTC
CASSLFSTRGDNEQFF
>TRBV7-2|NA|few|13|TRBJ2-1
TGTGCCAGCAGCTTAGCCGGGGTGGATGAGCAGTTCTTC
CASSLAGVDEQFF
>TRBV6-5|TRBD1|few|14|TRBJ1-2
TGTGCCAGCCAAGAGACCCACAGGGGCTCTGGCTACACCTTC
CASQETHRGSGYTF
>TRBV6-1|TRBD1|few|14|TRBJ1-5
TGTGCCAGCAGAGTCACAGGGGGCGGTCAGCCCCAGCATTTT
CASRVTGGGQPQHF
>TRBV6-5|NA|few|14|TRBJ2-5
TGTGCCAGCAGTTACCCCGGGTTGCGAGAGACCCAGTACTTC
CASSYPGLRETQYF
>TRBV20-1|NA|many|13|TRBJ2-7
TGCAGTGCTAGAGGGTGGACATCCTACGAGCAGTACTTC
CSARGWTSYEQYF
>TRBV28|NA|NA|13|TRBJ2-3
TGTGCCAGCAGTTTATGGGGGAGAGATACGCAGTATTTT
CASSLWGRDTQYF
>TRBV4-1|NA|NA|15|TRBJ1-1
TGCGCCAGCAGCTACGCCGGGGAGTTCAGCACTGAAGCTTTCTTT
CASSYAGEFSTEAFF
>TRBV3-1|NA|few|13|TRBJ1-1
TGTGCCAGCAGCCAAGATAGCGGGGTTGAAGCTTTCTTT
CASSQDSGVEAFF
>TRBV6-2/TRBV6-3|NA|few|13|TRBJ2-3
TGTGCCAGCGTCGGACTCTACACAGATACGCAGTATTTT
CASVGLYTDTQYF
>TRBV10-3|TRBD1|NA|13|TRBJ1-2
TGTGCCATCGGGGGGGGACAGGCCTATGGCTACACCTTC
CAIGGGQAYGYTF
>TRBV12-5|NA|NA|14|TRBJ2-5
TGTGCTAGTGGCATCGGACGGGATAACAATGAGCAGTACTTC
CASGIGRDNNEQYF
>TRBV25-1|NA|few|15|TRBJ2-1
TGTGCCAGCAGTGCTGTAACGGCGATTTACAATGAGCAGTTCTTC
CASSAVTAIYNEQFF
>TRBV5-6|NA|NA|11|TRBJ1-1
TGTGCCAGCAGCCGCTCCCGTGAAGCTTTCTTT
CASSRSREAFF
>TRBV9|NA|NA|12|TRBJ2-2
TGTGCCAGCAACAGGGAGGCCGGGGAGCTGTTTTTT
CASNREAGELFF
>TRBV12-3/TRBV12-4|TRBD2|few|14|TRBJ2-7
TGTGCCAGCAGTTCCGGGACTACGTACAATGAGCAGTACTTC
CASSSGTTYNEQYF
>TRBV30|NA|NA|18|TRBJ1-6
TGTGCCTGGGCCTCCAGGGAAGGGGGACCACCTTATAATTCACCCCTCCACTTT
CAWASREGGPPYNSPLHF
>TRBV28|NA|NA|15|TRBJ1-4
TGTGCCAGCATCCGCGACCTCCTGACTAATGAAAAACTGTTTTTT
CASIRDLLTNEKLFF